These T cell receptor beta chains were read from a single sample in a study of blood T cell repertoires in COVID-19. TCRdb's table, derived via immunoSEQ multiplex PCR, lists solely in-frame clones and lacks some. The sample records 50,000 to 60,000 clones, 88% being singletons. Material for sequencing was peripheral blood. The receptors stem from a man between 60 and 75 years old with active COVID-19. Both conserved end residues are part of each CDR3. Fields, in order: J gene, V gene, CDR3 protein.

TRBJ2-5,TRBV2,CASSEARGAETQYF
TRBJ2-7,TRBV24-1,CATSDTGGRYEQYF
TRBJ2-1,TRBV24-1,CATSARTGDEQFF
TRBJ1-1,TRBV9,CASSPMGGTEAFF
TRBJ2-1,TRBV15,CATSTPSGGPYNEQFF
TRBJ2-7,TRBV11-1,CASSSQGYEQYF
TRBJ2-7,TRBV6-2/TRBV6-3,CASSYSGLAYEQYF
TRBJ2-5,TRBV9,CASSVRTPTGAFQETQYF
TRBJ2-7,TRBV27,CASSFQGAGAYEQYF
TRBJ2-7,TRBV27,CASSLWGRASYEQYF
TRBJ1-2,TRBV7-9,CASSSLQMNYGYTF
TRBJ1-2,TRBV5-4,CASSRWGGYGYTF
TRBJ1-1,TRBV12-3/TRBV12-4,CASSLAGDTEAFF
TRBJ2-1,TRBV29-1,CSAEGWPSYNEQFF
TRBJ1-5,TRBV11-2,CASSLQGNQPQHF
TRBJ2-1,TRBV3-1/TRBV3-2,CASEAGTLAGVYNEQFF
TRBJ2-1,TRBV3-1/TRBV3-2,CASSQGLAGVRSYNEQFF
TRBJ1-1,TRBV7-9,CASSLGKPLTMNTEAFF
TRBJ2-5,TRBV4-2,CASSPTSGSLETQYF
TRBJ2-3,TRBV4-1,CASSQDNAGVSTDTQYF
TRBJ1-4,TRBV5-1,CASSLGQGTPNEKLFF
TRBJ1-1,TRBV5-6,CASSYQTIQGTEAFF
TRBJ2-5,TRBV14,CASSQDSSEVETQYF
TRBJ1-2,TRBV13,CASSPGQGHYGYTF
TRBJ1-2,TRBV5-1,CASTLRPGLEGYTF
TRBJ2-6,TRBV7-3,CASSPSGSISGANVLTF
TRBJ2-3,TRBV7-8,CASSLGTGWTDTQYF
TRBJ1-1,TRBV14,CASSQVEGHGSSFF
TRBJ2-1,TRBV7-6,CASSLAEHNEQFF
TRBJ2-3,TRBV7-2,CASSQTSGSYTQYF
TRBJ1-4,TRBV9,CASSVDNRGEKLFF
TRBJ2-7,TRBV11-2,CASSSERYEQYF
TRBJ2-2,TRBV13,CASSAQTGDHTGELFF
TRBJ2-2,TRBV19,CASSTVGGRAGELFF
TRBJ2-7,TRBV29-1,CSVSAKGVEQYF
TRBJ2-1,TRBV28,CASSLPTGFYNEQFF
TRBJ1-6,TRBV9,CASSVAGVGNSPLHF
TRBJ2-5,TRBV6-5,CATLSPSSETQYF
TRBJ2-5,TRBV12-5,CASGFEGYGQETQYF
TRBJ1-1,TRBV13,CASSGGQGMNTEAFF
TRBJ2-5,TRBV2,CASPKGGRGRETQYF
TRBJ2-7,TRBV27,CASSQTSYLTGEQYF
TRBJ1-2,TRBV20-1,CSARNVEGYTF
TRBJ1-2,TRBV6-1,CASSDGIRSGYTF
TRBJ1-1,TRBV28,CASSPLGRSTEAFF
TRBJ2-3,TRBV6-6,CASSMARSDTQYF
TRBJ2-7,TRBV10-2,CASSDRGSYEQYF
TRBJ1-2,TRBV10-3,CATSGQGFANGYTF
TRBJ2-3,TRBV27,CASSATSTDTQYF
TRBJ2-3,TRBV7-3,CASSAASGRAAQGDTQYF
TRBJ2-2,TRBV24-1,CATSEESNTGELFF
TRBJ1-5,TRBV28,CASSFGRYPNQPQHF
TRBJ2-3,TRBV7-7,CASSPTRGTGEPDTQYF
TRBJ1-1,TRBV18,CASSPRAGNTEAFF
TRBJ1-4,TRBV3-1/TRBV3-2,CASSQDWRGEKLFF
TRBJ2-1,TRBV27,CASSSSLAGDNEQFF
TRBJ1-1,TRBV6-5,CASSYSRQHNTEAFF
TRBJ2-2,TRBV7-9,CASRGQGTNTGELFF
TRBJ1-4,TRBV6-6,CASSYPDRGHEKLFF
TRBJ2-1,TRBV9,CASSVATGLAGGLGEQFF